The 10 T cell receptor beta chains below were found in one sample sequenced in a study of blood T cell repertoires in COVID-19. TCRdb keeps only in-frame clones here, not all; method: immunoSEQ multiplex PCR. The sample includes some 150,000 clones, around 89% of them seen just once. Sequencing was carried out using peripheral blood. Every receptor here comes from a man between 60 and 75 years old with active or convalescent COVID-19.

The rearrangement uses TRBV5-6 and TRBJ1-1, with D maybe TRBD1 (6 bases). Germline loops: CDR1 SGHDT, CDR2 YYEEEE. CDR3 length equals 16 residues. V lost 0 bases and J 1 base, leaving 13 bases between the germline ends. This CDR3 reads CASSLVSGQRNTEAFF. The CDR3 DNA follows: TGTGCCAGCAGCTTGGTGTCCGGACAGCGGAACACTGAAGCTTTCTTT. The full variable domain, with the rest looked up from reference TRBV5-6 and TRBJ1-1, is DAGVTQSPTHLIKTRGQQVTLRCSPKSGHDTVSWYQQALGQGPQFIFQYYEEEERQRGNFPDRFSGHQFPNYSSELNVNALLLGDSALYLCASSLVSGQRNTEAFFGQGTRLTVV.

V is TRBV5-6 and J is TRBJ1-2; 7 positions match TRBD1. Germline V gene lookup returns CDR1 SGHDT and CDR2 YYEEEE. V gave up 4 bases and J gave up 7 bases; unmatched junction bases: 7. This CDR3 contains 13 residues. The CDR3 region is CASSPPTGIGYTF. The CDR3 bases are TGTGCCAGCAGCCCGCCGACAGGGATTGGCTACACCTTC.

CDR3 loop: CASSPPGQGLEKLFF. The CDR3 bases are TGTGCCAGCAGTCCACCGGGACAGGGGCTTGAAAAACTGTTTTTT. The genes are TRBV28 and TRBJ1-4, with TRBD1 identical over 10 bases. The CDR3 consists of 15 residues. The V gene's germline CDR1 is MDHEN and CDR2 SYDVKM. Unmatched junction bases numbered 7, after V lost 5 bases and J lost 7 bases.

V gene TRBV7-3 combines with J gene TRBJ2-6, with D possibly TRBD1 on 5 matching bases. Germline loops: CDR1 SGHTA, CDR2 FQGTGA. With 3 bases removed from V and 1 base from J, the gap between germline ends came to 16 bases. This CDR3 is 18 amino acids long. The CDR3 here is CASSFFAIQGSGANVLTF. CDR3 sequence (DNA): TGTGCCAGCAGCTTTTTTGCCATTCAGGGATCTGGGGCCAACGTCCTGACTTTC.

The chain couples TRBV27 to TRBJ1-1, with D possibly being TRBD1 (6 bases). Between the trimmed V and J ends, which lost 4 bases and 1 base, there was a span of 19 bases. The germline gives CDR1 MNHEY, CDR2 SMNVEV (reference sequence). This CDR3 is 17 amino acids long. The CDR3 protein is CASSSRTAPHPNTEAFF. The DNA of the CDR3 is TGTGCCAGCAGTTCCCGGACAGCTCCACATCCGAACACTGAAGCTTTCTTT.

V and J are TRBV28 and TRBJ2-6; weak D call: TRBD1 (5 bases). V was trimmed by 5 bases and J by 8 bases, leaving 19 bases between them. CDR1 and CDR2 from the germline V gene are MDHEN and SYDVKM. This CDR3 has 16 residues. The CDR3 loop reads CASSGGATGQSNVLTF. The CDR3 region has the DNA TGTGCCAGCAGTGGCGGTGCTACAGGTCAGTCCAACGTCCTGACTTTC. Complete variable domain (other parts from reference TRBV28 and TRBJ2-6): DVKVTQSSRYLVKRTGEKVFLECVQDMDHENMFWYRQDPGLGLRLIYFSYDVKMKEKGDIPEGYSVSREKKERFSLILESASTNQTSMYLCASSGGATGQSNVLTFGAGSRLTVL.

The chain links TRBV5-1 to TRBJ2-3, with unresolved D. The V gene lost 0 bases and the J gene lost 0 bases, with 11 bases spanning the gap. Germline values: CDR1 SGHRS, CDR2 YFSETQ. This CDR3 is built from 16 residues. This chain's CDR3 is CASSLAFVPSTDTQYF. The CDR3 coding sequence is TGCGCCAGCAGCTTGGCCTTTGTTCCCAGCACAGATACGCAGTATTTT.

This sequence joins TRBV24-1 and TRBJ2-5; maybe TRBD1 (6 bases). Per germline, CDR1 KGHDR and CDR2 SFDVKD. Trimming took 0 bases from V and 7 from J, leaving 11 bases between them. The CDR3 spans 14 residues. Here the CDR3 DNA reads TGTGCCACCAGTGATTTGGGGCCCAGGGGGACCCAGTACTTC. This codes for CATSDLGPRGTQYF.

V and J are TRBV10-3 and TRBJ1-6; 7 bases map to TRBD1. With 10 bases clipped from V and 6 bases from J, the junction kept 9 bases outside the gene matches. The CDR3 contains 14 residues. Germline CDR1 and CDR2: ENHRY and SYGVKD. The CDR3 coding sequence is TGTGCCACACGGGCAGGGGGAAGTAATTCACCCCTCCACTTT. It specifies CATRAGGSNSPLHF.

This chain connects TRBV6-1 to TRBJ1-5; D is ambiguous. The CDR3 contains 14 residues. Germline lookup yields CDR1 MNHNS and CDR2 SASEGT. Trimming left V 1 base short and J 5 bases short, with 9 bases between. The CDR3 DNA is TGTGCCAGCAGTGAAGGAGGTACGGATCAGCCCCAGCATTTT. Amino acid sequence: CASSEGGTDQPQHF.